A single sample is the source of the 25 T cell receptor beta chains below, sequenced in a study of T cells in Graves' hyperthyroidism and ophthalmopathy. The TCR beta CDR3 regions underwent amplification using RNA transcripts as the source. First-round RT-PCR with HTBI primers amplified the TCR CDR3 region. TCRdb recomputed calls from the multiplex PCR reads with MiXCR, one row per CDR3 protein. Among 310,000 or so distinct CDR3 sequences, 15% to 20% were seen once, and the ten largest hold 55% to 60%. The sample taken for sequencing was blood. These receptors all stem from a woman aged 55 to 70 with Graves' ophthalmopathy.

This clonotype was detected ten times or more. The genes are TRBV6-6 and TRBJ2-1, with 8 bases lining up with TRBD1. Trimming at V came to 0 bases and at J to 7 bases, leaving 8 bases not matched to a gene. The CDR3 sequence is 16 residues long. Germline V gives CDR1 MNHNY, CDR2 SVGAGI (reference sequence). The CDR3 region has the DNA TGTGCCAGCAGTTACTCGAAACAGGGGGTAAAGAATGAGCAGTTCTTC. It specifies CASSYSKQGVKNEQFF.

This clonotype was seen a few times. The chain employs TRBV18 and TRBJ1-3; D unresolved. The V and J ends lost 1 base and 0 bases respectively, with 4 bases between them. This CDR3 is built from 14 residues. Germline values: CDR1 KGHSH, CDR2 LQKENI. CDR3 bases: TGTGCCAGCTCACCACAGAACTCTGGAAACACCATATATTTT. It codes for CASSPQNSGNTIYF.

Many counts were recorded for this clonotype. The V gene is TRBV5-6, the J gene TRBJ2-3; TRBD1 matches at 7 bases. The CDR3 covers 15 residues. CDR1 is SGHDT and CDR2 is YYEEEE in the germline V gene. V shed 0 bases, J shed 6 bases, and the junction held 7 bases outside the gene matches. DNA for the CDR3: TGTGCCAGCAGCTTGGCCGACAGGGTGGAGGATACGCAGTATTTT. Translating it yields CASSLADRVEDTQYF.

V is TRBV19 and J is TRBJ2-4, with 8 positions matching TRBD2. V shed 3 bases, J shed 7 bases, and the junction held 8 bases outside the gene matches. The CDR3 is 15 amino acids. The germline V gene has CDR1 LNHDA and CDR2 SQIVND (reference sequence). In DNA form, the CDR3 reads TGTGCCAGTAGTATCGGCGGGGGGCCTGGGAACATTCAGTACTTC. This codes for CASSIGGGPGNIQYF.

This clonotype was seen ten or more times. The chain has TRBV7-3 and TRBJ1-2, with 8 positions matching TRBD1. Unmatched junction bases numbered 5, after V lost 3 bases and J lost 8 bases. CDR3 size: 13 residues. Looked up from germline, CDR1 is SGHTA and CDR2 is FQGTGA. DNA of the CDR3: TGTGCCAGCAGCTTGGGTGGGGACAGGGGCTACACCTTC. Amino acid sequence: CASSLGGDRGYTF.

This clonotype was counted ten times or more. The chain links TRBV11-2 to TRBJ1-2; TRBD1 matches 7 bases. Trimming at V came to 5 bases and at J to 4 bases, leaving 16 bases not matched to a gene. The germline V gene has CDR1 SGHAT and CDR2 FQNNGV. The CDR3 extends over 17 amino acids. The CDR3 reads CASSRTGNKARSYGYTF. DNA for the CDR3: TGTGCCAGCAGCCGGACAGGAAATAAGGCCCGATCCTATGGCTACACCTTC. Combining the CDR3 with reference TRBV11-2 and TRBJ1-2 gives the whole variable domain EAGVAQSPRYKIIEKRQSVAFWCNPISGHATLYWYQQILGQGPKLLIQFQNNGVVDDSQLPKDRFSAERLKGVDSTLKIQPAKLEDSAVYLCASSRTGNKARSYGYTFGSGTRLTVV.

CDR3 residues: CASSYRQEELFF. The CDR3 DNA reads as TGTGCCAGCAGTTACAGACAGGAGGAGCTGTTTTTT. J is TRBJ2-2 and V is TRBV6-5; a weak D match, TRBD1 (6 bases). With 2 bases removed from V and 10 bases from J, the gap between germline ends came to 8 bases. The CDR3 length is 12 residues. Germline V gene sequence: CDR1 MNHEY, CDR2 SVGAGI.

On this clonotype itself: A much larger clone sits a single nucleotide away, making a read error possible. The J gene is TRBJ2-2, the V gene TRBV18; TRBD1 matches at 7 bases. Per the germline V gene, CDR1 is KGHSH and CDR2 is LQKENI. The CDR3 runs 15 residues. CDR3 sequence: CASSATGADTGEPFF. Written as DNA, the CDR3 is TGTGCCAGCTCAGCAACAGGGGCGGACACCGGGGAGCCGTTTTTT.

This clonotype was observed many times. This chain connects TRBV3-1 to TRBJ2-2; 11 bases are shared with TRBD2. V gave up 3 bases and J gave up 7 bases; unmatched junction bases: 7. There are 16 residues in the CDR3. CDR1 and CDR2 from the germline V gene are LGHDT and YNNKEL (reference sequence). The CDR3 DNA reads TGTGCCAGCAGCCAGGGACTAGCGGAGTCCGACGGGGAGCTGTTTTTT. Its translation is CASSQGLAESDGELFF.

This clonotype was recorded at least ten times. The chain has TRBV7-2 and TRBJ1-6, with no clear D. CDR3 size: 15 residues. The germline V and J ends were trimmed by 1 base and 9 bases, with 13 bases remaining between them. In germline, CDR1 is SGHTA, CDR2 FQGNSA. The CDR3 spells CASSLGAVTFSPLHF. CDR3 nucleotide sequence: TGTGCCAGCAGCTTAGGGGCAGTTACCTTTTCACCCCTCCACTTT.

The table lists this clonotype with many counts. V usage is TRBV28 and J usage is TRBJ2-3; 7 nucleotides line up with TRBD2. Per the germline V gene, CDR1 is MDHEN and CDR2 is SYDVKM. Germline trimming cut 3 bases from V and 4 bases from J; bases unmatched to any gene: 4. The CDR3 is 14 residues long. CDR3 in DNA: TGTGCCAGCAGTTTCGGGGGGAGCTCAGATACGCAGTATTTT. Translated, it gives CASSFGGSSDTQYF.

Ten or more counts support this clonotype. The chain combines TRBV7-2 with TRBJ2-7, with 7 positions matching TRBD1. V was pared by 5 bases and J by 6 bases, with 7 bases of the junction left unmatched. The germline CDR1 and CDR2 sequences are SGHTA and FQGNSA. The CDR3 has 13 residues. The CDR3 is CASSQDRWREQYF. The CDR3 DNA is TGTGCCAGCAGCCAGGACAGGTGGCGCGAGCAGTACTTC.

This chain uses TRBV7-3 with TRBJ2-1; D is ambiguous. CDR3 length: 11 amino acids. Trimming left V 8 bases short and J 5 bases short, with 7 bases between. The germline V gene encodes CDR1 SGHTA and CDR2 FQGTGA. DNA for the CDR3: TGTGCCAGCGGGATCAACAATGAGCAGTTCTTC. Amino acid sequence: CASGINNEQFF.

This rearrangement joins TRBV3-1 to TRBJ2-2, with D hard to call. Trimming stripped 2 bases from V and 3 bases from J, with 4 bases between. CDR1 and CDR2 (germline): LGHDT, YNNKEL (reference sequence). The CDR3 contains 13 residues. DNA of the CDR3: TGTGCCAGCAGCCAATCGGACACCGGGGAGCTGTTTTTT. Its translation is CASSQSDTGELFF.

The rearrangement joins TRBV4-3 to TRBJ2-7; 9 bases map to TRBD2. Germline values: CDR1 LGHNA, CDR2 YSLEER. Unmatched junction bases numbered 7, after V lost 0 bases and J lost 1 base. There are 17 residues in the CDR3. The CDR3 DNA reads TGCGCCAGCAGCCAAGATTTTAGCGGGGGCGATTCCTACGAGCAGTACTTC. It yields the protein CASSQDFSGGDSYEQYF.

The chain joins TRBV25-1 to TRBJ2-7; 11 nucleotides match TRBD2. CDR3 length: 14 amino acids. The ends lost 3 bases at V and 4 bases at J; junction bases unmatched: 2. Germline V lookup: CDR1 MGHDK, CDR2 SYGVNS. CDR3 in DNA: TGTGCCAGCAGTGATAGCGGGGGGGCTTACGAGCAGTACTTC. This translates into CASSDSGGAYEQYF.

This clonotype has at least ten counts. The chain recombines TRBV7-9 with TRBJ1-2, with 8 bases matching TRBD1. This CDR3 comprises 15 residues. V was pared by 5 bases and J by 4 bases, with 9 bases of the junction left unmatched. Germline V gene data show CDR1 as SEHNR and CDR2 as FQNEAQ (reference sequence). The CDR3 loop is CASSLGTGVSYGYTF. CDR3 nucleotide sequence: TGTGCCAGCAGCCTCGGGACAGGAGTCTCCTATGGCTACACCTTC.

About this clonotype itself: A much larger clone is a single base away; this may be a read error. The V and J genes are TRBV7-9 and TRBJ2-7; D gene ambiguous. The CDR3 extends over 12 amino acids. The V and J ends lost 2 bases and 4 bases respectively, with 6 bases between them. The V gene's germline CDR1 is SEHNR and CDR2 FQNEAQ (reference sequence). CDR3 in DNA: TGTGCCAGCAGCTTATGGTTATACGAGCAGTACTTC. It translates to CASSLWLYEQYF.

This clonotype was detected a few times. The J gene is TRBJ2-3, the V gene TRBV6-1, with D possibly called TRBD1 or TRBD2 (5 bases each). The CDR3 loop spans 13 amino acids. Germline assignment: CDR1 MNHNS and CDR2 SASEGT. The V end was cut by 5 bases, the J end by 6 bases, with 12 bases between. In nucleotides, the CDR3 is TGTGCCAGCAGTCGGGACGTTTGGGATACGCAGTATTTT. Encoded protein: CASSRDVWDTQYF.

This clonotype was recorded many times. The chain employs TRBV18 and TRBJ1-1; TRBD1 is a possible D gene (6 bases). CDR3 length: 12 amino acids. Trimming removed 0 bases from V and 10 bases from J, with 9 bases in between. CDR1 and CDR2 (germline): KGHSH, LQKENI. CDR3 sequence reads: CASSPPQGSAFF. For the CDR3, the DNA is TGTGCCAGCTCACCACCGCAGGGGTCAGCTTTCTTT.

The table lists this clonotype with a few counts. A much larger clone lies a single base off, so this may be a read error. The CDR3 ends on some other residue instead of the conserved phenylalanine or tryptophan, so this is likely a read error. The V call is TRBV4-2, the J call TRBJ2-1; the D gene is possibly TRBD2 (5 bases). Per germline, CDR1 LGHNA and CDR2 YNFKEQ. The CDR3 is made up of 16 amino acids. Trimming stripped 0 bases from V and 6 bases from J, with 15 bases between. The CDR3 spells CASSQDRSGWGNEQFL. The CDR3 bases are TGTGCCAGCAGCCAAGATCGATCGGGGTGGGGCAATGAGCAGTTCCTC.

The CDR3 DNA sequence: TGTGCCAGGACGGACAGGGAATGGTCTAGTGACTATGGCTACACCTTC. Amino acid sequence: CARTDREWSSDYGYTF. The rearrangement links TRBV2 to TRBJ1-2, with 8 bases fitting TRBD1. This CDR3 has 16 amino acids. Germline-derived CDR1 and CDR2 are SNHLY and FYNNEI. With 9 bases clipped from V and 3 bases from J, the junction kept 15 bases outside the gene matches.

This clonotype was seen more than once but under ten times. The CDR3 is CAWRLDRGSDNSPLHF. The CDR3 DNA follows: TGTGCCTGGAGGCTCGACAGGGGTTCGGATAATTCACCCCTCCACTTT. V is TRBV30 and J is TRBJ1-6; TRBD1 matches 8 bases. The CDR3 runs to 16 residues. Unmatched junction bases numbered 9, after V lost 3 bases and J lost 5 bases. Germline CDR1 and CDR2: GTSNPN and SVGIG (reference sequence).

The CDR3 spells CASSLGTSGDYNEQFF. As DNA, the CDR3 is TGCGCCAGCAGCCTGGGGACTAGCGGGGACTACAATGAGCAGTTCTTC. This chain joins TRBV4-3 and TRBJ2-1, with 13 bases identical to TRBD2. Trimming at V came to 4 bases and at J to 3 bases, leaving 3 bases not matched to a gene. Germline loops: CDR1 LGHNA, CDR2 YSLEER. The CDR3 has 16 residues.

This clonotype was observed a handful of times. The chain employs TRBV6-5 and TRBJ2-7, with 7 bases identical to TRBD1. The CDR3 runs 16 residues. Germline CDR1 and CDR2: MNHEY and SVGAGI. The V segment lost 2 bases and the J segment 3 bases; nucleotides outside the gene matches: 10. The CDR3 DNA is TGTGCCAGCAGTTACCCCATGACAGGGATTAGCTACGAGCAGTACTTC. Translation gives CASSYPMTGISYEQYF.